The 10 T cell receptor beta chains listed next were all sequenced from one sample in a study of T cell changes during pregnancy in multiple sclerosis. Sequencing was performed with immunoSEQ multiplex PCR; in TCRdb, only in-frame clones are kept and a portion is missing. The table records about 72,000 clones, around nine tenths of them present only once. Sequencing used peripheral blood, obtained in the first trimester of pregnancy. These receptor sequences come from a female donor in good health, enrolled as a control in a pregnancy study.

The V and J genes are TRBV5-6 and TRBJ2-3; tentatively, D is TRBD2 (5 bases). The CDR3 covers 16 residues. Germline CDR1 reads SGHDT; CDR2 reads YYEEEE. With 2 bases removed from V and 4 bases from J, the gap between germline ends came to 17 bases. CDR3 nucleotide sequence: TGTGCCAGCAGCTTCCAGGACTCGGTAGTACCAGATACGCAGTATTTT. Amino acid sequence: CASSFQDSVVPDTQYF. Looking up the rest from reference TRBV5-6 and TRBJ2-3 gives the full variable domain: DAGVTQSPTHLIKTRGQQVTLRCSPKSGHDTVSWYQQALGQGPQFIFQYYEEEERQRGNFPDRFSGHQFPNYSSELNVNALLLGDSALYLCASSFQDSVVPDTQYFGPGTRLTVL.

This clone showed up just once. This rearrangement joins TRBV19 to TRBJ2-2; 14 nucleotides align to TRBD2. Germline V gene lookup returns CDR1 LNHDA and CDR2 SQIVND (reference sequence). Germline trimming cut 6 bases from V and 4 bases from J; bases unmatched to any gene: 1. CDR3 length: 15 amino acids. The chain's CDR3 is CASRGLAGATGELFF. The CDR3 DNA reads TGTGCCAGTAGGGGACTAGCGGGAGCCACCGGGGAGCTGTTTTTT.

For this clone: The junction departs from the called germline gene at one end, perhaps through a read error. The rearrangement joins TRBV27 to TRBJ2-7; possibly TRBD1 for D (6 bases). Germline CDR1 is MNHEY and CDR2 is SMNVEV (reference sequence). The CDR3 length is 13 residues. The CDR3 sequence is CASSSADRYDQYF. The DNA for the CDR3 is TGTGCCAGCAGTTCCGCAGACAGGTACGATCAGTACTTC.

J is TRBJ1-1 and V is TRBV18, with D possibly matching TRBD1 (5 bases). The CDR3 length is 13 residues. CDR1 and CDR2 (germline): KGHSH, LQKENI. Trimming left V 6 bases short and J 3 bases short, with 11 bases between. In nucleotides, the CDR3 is TGTGCCAGCTCGCAACAGGTTGACACTGAAGCTTTCTTT. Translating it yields CASSQQVDTEAFF.

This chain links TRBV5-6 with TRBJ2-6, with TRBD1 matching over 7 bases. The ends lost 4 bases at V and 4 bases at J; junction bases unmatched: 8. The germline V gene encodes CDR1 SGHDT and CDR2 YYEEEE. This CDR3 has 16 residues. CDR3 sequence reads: CASSPTTGAGANVLTF. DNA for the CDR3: TGTGCCAGCAGCCCCACCACAGGGGCAGGGGCCAACGTCCTGACTTTC. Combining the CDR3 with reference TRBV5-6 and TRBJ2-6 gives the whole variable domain DAGVTQSPTHLIKTRGQQVTLRCSPKSGHDTVSWYQQALGQGPQFIFQYYEEEERQRGNFPDRFSGHQFPNYSSELNVNALLLGDSALYLCASSPTTGAGANVLTFGAGSRLTVL.

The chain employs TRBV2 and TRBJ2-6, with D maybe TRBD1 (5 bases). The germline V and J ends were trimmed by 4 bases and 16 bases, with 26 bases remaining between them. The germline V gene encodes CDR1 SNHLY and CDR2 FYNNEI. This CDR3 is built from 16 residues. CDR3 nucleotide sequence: TGTGCCAGCAGTGGATATAGATCGACAGACCCCGGTCCGCTGACTTTC. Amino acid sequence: CASSGYRSTDPGPLTF.

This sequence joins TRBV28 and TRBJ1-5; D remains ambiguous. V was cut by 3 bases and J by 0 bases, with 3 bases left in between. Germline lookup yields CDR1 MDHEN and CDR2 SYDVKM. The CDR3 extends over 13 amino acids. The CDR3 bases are TGTGCCAGCAGTTTCGGTAGCAATCAGCCCCAGCATTTT. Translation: CASSFGSNQPQHF.

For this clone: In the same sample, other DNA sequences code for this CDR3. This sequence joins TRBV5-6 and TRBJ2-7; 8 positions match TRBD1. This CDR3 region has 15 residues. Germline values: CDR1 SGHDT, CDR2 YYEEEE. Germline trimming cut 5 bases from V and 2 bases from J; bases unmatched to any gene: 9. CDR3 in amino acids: CASRLTGEVTYEQYF. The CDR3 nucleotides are TGTGCCAGCAGATTGACAGGGGAAGTAACCTACGAGCAGTACTTC.

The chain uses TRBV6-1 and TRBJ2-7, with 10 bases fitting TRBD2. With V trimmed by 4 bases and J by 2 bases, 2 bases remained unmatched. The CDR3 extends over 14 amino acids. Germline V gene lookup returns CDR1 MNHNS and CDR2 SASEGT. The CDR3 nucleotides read TGTGCCAGCAGTGCGGGACTAGCGACCTACGAGCAGTACTTC. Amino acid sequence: CASSAGLATYEQYF.

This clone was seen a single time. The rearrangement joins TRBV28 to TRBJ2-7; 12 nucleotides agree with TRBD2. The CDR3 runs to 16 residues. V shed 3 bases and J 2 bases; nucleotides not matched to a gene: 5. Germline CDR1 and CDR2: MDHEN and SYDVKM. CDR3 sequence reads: CASSFPLAGGTYEQYF. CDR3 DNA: TGTGCCAGCAGTTTCCCACTAGCGGGAGGTACCTACGAGCAGTACTTC.